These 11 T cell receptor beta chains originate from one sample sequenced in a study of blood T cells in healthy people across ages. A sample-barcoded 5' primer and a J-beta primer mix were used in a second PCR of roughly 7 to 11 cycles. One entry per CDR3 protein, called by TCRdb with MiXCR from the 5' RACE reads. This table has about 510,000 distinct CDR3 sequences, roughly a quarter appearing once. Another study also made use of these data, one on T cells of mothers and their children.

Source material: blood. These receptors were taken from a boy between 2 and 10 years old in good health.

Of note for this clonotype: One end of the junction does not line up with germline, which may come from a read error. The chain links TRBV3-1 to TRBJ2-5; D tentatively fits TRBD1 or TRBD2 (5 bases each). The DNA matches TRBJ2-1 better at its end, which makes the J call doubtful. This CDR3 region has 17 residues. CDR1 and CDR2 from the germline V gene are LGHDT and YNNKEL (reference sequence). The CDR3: CAGSLLGSGPLRYEQFF. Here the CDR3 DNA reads TGTGCCGGCAGCCTCCTTGGGTCGGGACCACTCAGGTATGAGCAGTTCTTC.

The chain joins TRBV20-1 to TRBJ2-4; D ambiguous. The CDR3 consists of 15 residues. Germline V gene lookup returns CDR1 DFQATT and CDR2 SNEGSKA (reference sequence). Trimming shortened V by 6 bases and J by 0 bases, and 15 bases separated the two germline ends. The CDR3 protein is CSAPHLVGAKNIQYF. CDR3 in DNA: TGCAGTGCCCCCCACTTAGTTGGAGCCAAAAACATTCAGTACTTC.

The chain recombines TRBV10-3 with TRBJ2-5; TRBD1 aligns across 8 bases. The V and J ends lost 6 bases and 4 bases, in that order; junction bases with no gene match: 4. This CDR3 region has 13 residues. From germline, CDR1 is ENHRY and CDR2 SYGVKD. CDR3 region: CAIRGTGRETQYF. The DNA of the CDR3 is TGTGCCATCAGAGGGACAGGACGAGAGACCCAGTACTTC.

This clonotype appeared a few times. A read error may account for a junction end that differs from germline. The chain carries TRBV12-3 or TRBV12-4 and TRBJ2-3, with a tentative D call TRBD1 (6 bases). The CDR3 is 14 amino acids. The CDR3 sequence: CASTIDRNTDTQCF. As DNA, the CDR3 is TGTGCCAGCACCATAGACAGGAACACAGATACGCAGTGTTTT.

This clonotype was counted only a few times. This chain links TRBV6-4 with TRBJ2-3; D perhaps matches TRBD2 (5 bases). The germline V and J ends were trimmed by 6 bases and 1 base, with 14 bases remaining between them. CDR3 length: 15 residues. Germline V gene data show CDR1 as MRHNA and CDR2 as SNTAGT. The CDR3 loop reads CASSPGVARTDTQYF. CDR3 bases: TGTGCCAGCAGCCCCGGGGTAGCGCGCACAGATACGCAGTATTTT.

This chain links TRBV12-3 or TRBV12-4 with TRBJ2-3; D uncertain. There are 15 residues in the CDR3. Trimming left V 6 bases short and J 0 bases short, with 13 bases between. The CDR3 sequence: CASSPSLSSTDTQYF. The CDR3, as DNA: TGTGCCAGCAGCCCGTCCCTTTCTAGCACAGATACGCAGTATTTT.

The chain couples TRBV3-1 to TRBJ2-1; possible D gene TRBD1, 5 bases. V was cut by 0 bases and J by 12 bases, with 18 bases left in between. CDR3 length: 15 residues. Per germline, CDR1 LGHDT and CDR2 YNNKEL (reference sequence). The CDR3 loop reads CASSQDRPGSVSQFF. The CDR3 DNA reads TGTGCCAGCAGCCAAGACCGCCCAGGGTCGGTATCGCAGTTCTTC.

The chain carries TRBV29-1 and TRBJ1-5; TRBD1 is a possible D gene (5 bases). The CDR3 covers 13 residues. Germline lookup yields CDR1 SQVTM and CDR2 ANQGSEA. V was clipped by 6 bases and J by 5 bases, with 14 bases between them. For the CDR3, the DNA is TGCAGCGTCCGAGCAGGGTCGGATCAGCCCCAGCATTTT. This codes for CSVRAGSDQPQHF.

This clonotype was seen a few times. CDR3 in amino acids: CASSVGSGGAQFF. The CDR3 DNA follows: TGTGCCAGCAGCGTAGGCAGCGGGGGGGCACAGTTCTTC. V and J are TRBV11-3 and TRBJ2-5; 10 bases line up with TRBD2. The J call may be mistaken, given a closer DNA end match to TRBJ2-1. The CDR3 is 13 residues long. The germline CDR1 and CDR2 sequences are SGHNT and YENEEA.

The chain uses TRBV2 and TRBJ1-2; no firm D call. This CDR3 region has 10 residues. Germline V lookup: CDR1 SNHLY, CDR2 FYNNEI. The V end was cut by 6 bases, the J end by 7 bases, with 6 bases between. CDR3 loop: CASRNGGYTF. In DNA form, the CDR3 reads TGTGCCAGCAGGAACGGTGGCTACACCTTC.

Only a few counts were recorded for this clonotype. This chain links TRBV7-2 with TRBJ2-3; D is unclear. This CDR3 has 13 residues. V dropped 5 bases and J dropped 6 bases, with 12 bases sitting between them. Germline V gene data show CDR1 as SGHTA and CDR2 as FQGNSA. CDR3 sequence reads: CASSPPSRDTQYF. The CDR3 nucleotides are TGTGCCAGCAGCCCCCCCAGTAGGGATACGCAGTATTTT.